This T cell receptor beta chain was obtained from a study of shared clonotypes between healthy human individuals. Whole-study context: Per donor, three plates held CD4 naive cells, three held CD4 memory, two held CD8 naive and one held CD8 memory.

This CDR3 is built from 15 residues. CDR1 is LNHNV, CDR2 YYDKDF, per germline (reference sequence). With 4 bases clipped from V and 6 bases from J, the junction kept 10 bases outside the gene matches. Method: immunoSEQ multiplex PCR; TCRdb's copy keeps in-frame clones and lacks some. The sample contains about 980,000 clones, approximately 76% of which appear only once. The sample holds many counts of this clone. The J gene is TRBJ1-1, the V gene TRBV15, with 8 nucleotides matching TRBD1. The TCR sequence derives from a man aged 18 to 30 in good health. The sample consisted of memory CD4+ T cells sorted from blood. Stated subset: CD45RA-negative fraction. The CDR3 nucleotides are TGTGCCACCAGCATCCGACAGGGGTACATCGCTGAAGCTTTCTTT. Translated: CATSIRQGYIAEAFF. The whole variable domain, filled in from reference TRBV15 and TRBJ1-1, reads DAMVIQNPRYQVTQFGKPVTLSCSQTLNHNVMYWYQQKSSQAPKLLFHYYDKDFNNEADTPDNFQSRRPNTSFCFLDIRSPGLGDTAMYLCATSIRQGYIAEAFFGQGTRLTVV.